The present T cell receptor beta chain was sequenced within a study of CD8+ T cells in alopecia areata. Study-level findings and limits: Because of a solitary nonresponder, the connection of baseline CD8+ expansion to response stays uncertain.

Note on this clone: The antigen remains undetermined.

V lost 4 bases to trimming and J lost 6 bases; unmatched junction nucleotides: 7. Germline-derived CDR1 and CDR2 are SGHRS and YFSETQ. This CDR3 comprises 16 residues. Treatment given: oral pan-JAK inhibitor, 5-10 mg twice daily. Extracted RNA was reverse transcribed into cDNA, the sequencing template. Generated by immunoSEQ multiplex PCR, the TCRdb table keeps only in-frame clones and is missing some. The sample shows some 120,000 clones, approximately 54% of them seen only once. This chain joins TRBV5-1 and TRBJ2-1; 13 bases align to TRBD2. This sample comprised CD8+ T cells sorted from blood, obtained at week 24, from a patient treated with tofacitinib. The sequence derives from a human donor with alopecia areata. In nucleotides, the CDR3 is TGCGCCAGCAGCCCCAGGACTAGCGGGGGCATCAATGAGCAGTTCTTC. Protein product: CASSPRTSGGINEQFF. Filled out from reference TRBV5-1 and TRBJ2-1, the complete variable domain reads KAGVTQTPRYLIKTRGQQVTLSCSPISGHRSVSWYQQTPGQGLQFLFEYFSETQRNKGNFPGRFSGRQFSNSRSEMNVSTLELGDSALYLCASSPRTSGGINEQFFGPGTRLTVL.